This T cell receptor beta chain originates from a study of response to subunit inactivated influenza vaccine. TCRdb fed the RT-PCR reads into MiXCR, producing one record per CDR3 protein. The top ten clones hold less than 15% of a sample with 400,000 to 650,000 distinct CDR3 sequences, less than 7.5% of them seen once. Germline loops: CDR1 DFQATT, CDR2 SNEGSKA (reference sequence). V gave up 3 bases and J gave up 7 bases; unmatched junction bases: 6. This CDR3 is built from 13 residues. The sample holds a few counts of this clonotype. This TCR was recovered from a man between 45 and 75 years old who received an inactivated influenza vaccine. V usage is TRBV20-1 and J usage is TRBJ2-7; 10 positions match TRBD1. Sequencing was performed on PBMCs from blood, taken around 25 months after vaccination. The CDR3 protein is CSASGTGALEQYF. The CDR3 DNA sequence: TGCAGTGCTAGCGGGACAGGGGCTCTGGAGCAGTACTTC.